The 27 T cell receptor beta chains listed next were all sequenced from one sample in a study of blood T cells in healthy people across ages. With a J-beta primer mix and a sample-barcoded 5' primer, a second PCR ran about 7 to 12 cycles. TCRdb re-called the 5' RACE reads through MiXCR, storing one row per CDR3 protein. The sample lists around 650,000 distinct CDR3 sequences, about 43% seen once, with 30% in the top ten. The sample comprised blood. These receptor sequences come from a man older than 75 in good health.

J is TRBJ2-7 and V is TRBV18, with TRBD1 matching over 8 bases. The J segment lost 6 bases and the V segment lost 1 base, leaving 11 bases of the junction unmatched. The length of the CDR3 is 16 residues. The germline V gene encodes CDR1 KGHSH and CDR2 LQKENI. CDR3 region: CASSPRTGFTDVEQYF. The CDR3, as DNA: TGTGCCAGCTCACCACGGACAGGGTTCACGGACGTCGAGCAGTACTTC.

Only a few counts were recorded for this clonotype. A read error may explain this, as a much larger clone is one base away. The chain is built from TRBV4-1 and TRBJ2-1; D remains unclear. The assigned J gene may be wrong: the sequence end matches TRBJ2-7 better. From germline, CDR1 is MGHRA and CDR2 YSYEKL. There are 16 residues in the CDR3. The CDR3 sequence: CASSQPASFAYNEQYF. DNA for the CDR3: TGCGCCAGCAGCCAACCGGCCTCTTTTGCCTACAATGAGCAGTACTTC.

The chain couples TRBV12-3 or TRBV12-4 to TRBJ2-7; 8 bases agree with TRBD1. The CDR3 has 14 amino acids. V gave up 5 bases and J gave up 2 bases; unmatched junction bases: 5. This chain's CDR3 is CASSTRQGPYEQYF. The CDR3 DNA is TGTGCCAGCAGTACTAGACAGGGGCCCTACGAGCAGTACTTC.

A remark on this clonotype: The germline gene is not matched at one end of the junction; a read error may be the cause. The chain is built from TRBV5-1 and TRBJ2-1; 10 bases align to TRBD2. This CDR3 region has 15 residues. Germline V lookup: CDR1 SGHRS, CDR2 YFSETQ. CDR3 protein: CTSSDGLADFDEQFF. CDR3 DNA: TGCACCAGCAGCGACGGACTAGCGGACTTCGATGAGCAGTTCTTC. Looking up the rest from reference TRBV5-1 and TRBJ2-1 gives the full variable domain: KAGVTQTPRYLIKTRGQQVTLSCSPISGHRSVSWYQQTPGQGLQFLFEYFSETQRNKGNFPGRFSGRQFSNSRSEMNVSTLELGDSALYLCTSSDGLADFDEQFFGPGTRLTVL.

This clonotype showed up many times. V is TRBV6-6 and J is TRBJ1-6; TRBD1 matches at 12 bases. V gave up 4 bases and J gave up 8 bases; unmatched junction bases: 6. The germline V gene has CDR1 MNHNY and CDR2 SVGAGI (reference sequence). The CDR3 spans 16 residues. The CDR3 DNA sequence: TGTGCCAGCAGTTTCCCGGGACAGGGGGCGGATTCACCCCTCCACTTT. Protein sequence: CASSFPGQGADSPLHF.

This clonotype was observed a few times. The chain joins TRBV12-3 or TRBV12-4 to TRBJ2-6, with D possibly matching TRBD1 (6 bases). Trimming took off 6 bases at V and 0 bases at J, with 12 bases between the two ends. This CDR3 is 16 amino acids long. The CDR3 nucleotides are TGTGCCAGCAGACGCGACAGGAGCTCTGGGGCCAACGTCCTGACTTTC. Encoded protein: CASRRDRSSGANVLTF.

Details on this clonotype: The junction departs from germline at one end; a sequencing error may be responsible. This sequence joins TRBV7-2 and TRBJ2-1; TRBD2 aligns across 9 bases. This CDR3 has 16 residues. Looked up from germline, CDR1 is SGHTA and CDR2 is FQGNSA. In DNA form, the CDR3 reads TGTACCAGCAGCTTCCCACCGCGGGGGGGGTACAATGAGCAGTTTTTC. Translating gives CTSSFPPRGGYNEQFF.

The chain joins TRBV29-1 to TRBJ2-7; D is perhaps TRBD1 (6 bases). CDR1 is SQVTM and CDR2 is ANQGSEA in the germline V gene. V lost 4 bases and J lost 7, with 17 bases in between. The CDR3 spans 13 residues. The CDR3 DNA is TGCAGCGTTGCTCTCCGCCGGGACATAGAGCAGTACTTC. Translating gives CSVALRRDIEQYF.

This chain links TRBV5-4 with TRBJ2-3; 8 bases map to TRBD1. The CDR3 sequence is 16 residues long. Unmatched junction bases numbered 9, after V lost 4 bases and J lost 2 bases. From germline, CDR1 is SGHNT and CDR2 YYREEE (reference sequence). The CDR3 nucleotides read TGTGCCAGCAGCGGACAGGGTACCCTGGTCACAGATACGCAGTATTTT. It translates to CASSGQGTLVTDTQYF.

The V and J genes are TRBV5-8 and TRBJ1-5; D is unclear. V was pared by 0 bases and J by 0 bases, with 10 bases between. CDR1 and CDR2 (germline): SGHTS, YDEGEE. The CDR3 spans 16 residues. The CDR3 here is CASSLDRVLSNQPQHF. CDR3 sequence (DNA): TGTGCCAGCAGCTTGGATAGGGTTCTTAGCAATCAGCCCCAGCATTTT.

A word on this clonotype: This could be a read error, since a much larger clone is one nucleotide away. The V call is TRBV29-1, the J call TRBJ2-3, with TRBD2 as a possible D gene (5 bases). The CDR3 is made up of 13 amino acids. Per germline, CDR1 SQVTM and CDR2 ANQGSEA. DNA of the CDR3: TGCAGCGCAGAACGGGGAAGCACAGATCCGCAGTATTTT. Its protein product is CSAERGSTDPQYF.

The rearrangement links TRBV6-2 or TRBV6-3 to TRBJ2-7; maybe TRBD1 (5 bases). Germline CDR1 MNHEY, CDR2 SVGEGT. The V and J ends lost 0 bases and 7 bases respectively, with 10 bases between them. The CDR3 totals 13 residues. In DNA form, the CDR3 reads TGTGCCAGCAGTTACTCAGGGGTGAATGAGCAGTACTTC. Translating it yields CASSYSGVNEQYF.

V and J are TRBV20-1 and TRBJ2-7; TRBD2 matches at 14 bases. With V trimmed by 3 bases and J by 3 bases, 4 bases remained unmatched. Looked up from germline, CDR1 is DFQATT and CDR2 is SNEGSKA (reference sequence). This CDR3 comprises 15 residues. The CDR3 spells CSASKGLAGVYEQYF. The DNA for the CDR3 is TGCAGTGCTAGTAAGGGACTAGCGGGAGTCTACGAGCAGTACTTC.

V gene TRBV12-3 or TRBV12-4 combines with J gene TRBJ2-7, with 7 bases that match TRBD2. The CDR3 is made up of 16 amino acids. V gave up 5 bases and J gave up 0 bases; unmatched junction bases: 10. CDR3 nucleotides: TGTGCCAGCAGTCCCAATTGGGGCGGGGGCTCCTACGAGCAGTACTTC. It is translated as CASSPNWGGGSYEQYF.

This clonotype has ten or more counts. V gene TRBV11-2 combines with J gene TRBJ1-2; 9 bases are a match to TRBD1. After removal of 0 bases from V and 8 bases from J, the junction contained 4 bases not matched to a gene. Germline V gives CDR1 SGHAT, CDR2 FQNNGV. The CDR3 has 14 amino acids. CDR3 in amino acids: CASSLERQGEGYTF. The DNA of the CDR3 is TGTGCCAGCAGCTTAGAACGACAGGGGGAAGGCTACACCTTC.

This clonotype was detected many times. The genes are TRBV11-2 and TRBJ2-3; unclear D gene. The CDR3 is made up of 14 amino acids. Germline CDR1 and CDR2: SGHAT and FQNNGV. With 5 bases removed from V and 1 base from J, the gap between germline ends came to 10 bases. The CDR3 sequence is CASSRPGRTDTQYF. The CDR3 nucleotides are TGTGCCAGCAGCAGACCCGGGCGCACAGATACGCAGTATTTT.

This clonotype was seen a handful of times. V gene TRBV6-5 combines with J gene TRBJ2-7; TRBD1 is a possible D gene (6 bases). Trimming stripped 0 bases from V and 3 bases from J, with 12 bases between. CDR3 length equals 15 residues. Germline V gene lookup returns CDR1 MNHEY and CDR2 SVGAGI. The CDR3 DNA is TGTGCCAGCAGTTACTCCCGGGACACGCTCTACGAGCAGTACTTC. This encodes CASSYSRDTLYEQYF.

The chain couples TRBV28 to TRBJ1-4; TRBD1 agrees at 8 bases. CDR1 and CDR2 from the germline V gene are MDHEN and SYDVKM. The CDR3 is 16 residues long. V lost 6 bases and J lost 0; bases outside the gene matches: 6. The CDR3 here is CASRRQGPTTNEKLFF. The CDR3 nucleotides are TGTGCCAGCAGGAGACAGGGGCCGACAACTAATGAAAAACTGTTTTTT.

The chain carries TRBV6-2 or TRBV6-3 and TRBJ1-1; no clear D gene. The CDR3 loop spans 13 amino acids. The germline CDR1 and CDR2 sequences are MNHEY and SVGEGT. Trimming shortened V by 6 bases and J by 4 bases, and 12 bases separated the two germline ends. The CDR3 nucleotides read TGTGCCAGCAGATATGCTACGATCACTGAAGCTTTCTTT. The encoded protein is CASRYATITEAFF.

V is TRBV4-1 and J is TRBJ2-1; D uncertain. Germline lookup yields CDR1 MGHRA and CDR2 YSYEKL. V lost 3 bases to trimming and J lost 6 bases, with 12 bases between them. The CDR3 has 14 amino acids. The CDR3 DNA is TGCGCCAGCAGCCACCTCGGGTTCTCCAATGAGCAGTTCTTC. Its translation: CASSHLGFSNEQFF.

This chain uses TRBV2 with TRBJ2-5; the match to TRBD2 covers 9 bases. CDR3 length equals 18 residues. Losses at the gene ends were 6 bases for V and 11 bases for J; bases not matched to a gene: 25. Germline CDR1 is SNHLY and CDR2 is FYNNEI. CDR3: CASRSPGRGGRFSDEQYF. The CDR3 DNA follows: TGTGCCAGCAGATCTCCTGGGCGGGGGGGCCGTTTCAGCGATGAGCAGTACTTC.

This chain links TRBV7-3 with TRBJ2-1; 11 nucleotides match TRBD2. Germline V gene lookup returns CDR1 SGHTA and CDR2 FQGTGA. Trimming cost V 6 bases and J 4 bases; bases outside gene matches: 5. The CDR3 spans 15 residues. Here the CDR3 DNA reads TGTGCCAGCAGTTCTCTAGCGGGGGGATACAATGAGCAGTTCTTC. Translation gives CASSSLAGGYNEQFF.

This chain links TRBV21-1 with TRBJ2-7; the D call in the table, TRBD2, was not verified against the DNA. TRBV21-1 is flagged as a pseudogene. The CDR3 totals 16 residues. In DNA form, the CDR3 reads TGTGCCAGCAGCAAAGCTCCAGGTCCCTTCCTTTACGAGCAGTACTTC. It encodes CASSKAPGPFLYEQYF.

The sample holds a few counts of this clonotype. The V gene is TRBV6-2 or TRBV6-3, the J gene TRBJ1-2; D unclear. The germline gives CDR1 MNHEY, CDR2 SVGEGT. Deletions cut 4 bases from V and 3 bases from J, with 12 bases between. This CDR3 is 14 amino acids long. In DNA, the CDR3 is TGTGCCAGCAGTTCCTCATTTAACGACTATGGCTACACCTTC. Its translation is CASSSSFNDYGYTF.

The genes are TRBV3-1 and TRBJ1-4; D gene uncertain. The V gene lost 1 base and the J gene lost 10 bases, with 7 bases spanning the gap. Germline CDR1 and CDR2: LGHDT and YNNKEL (reference sequence). This CDR3 spans 12 amino acids. The CDR3 nucleotides read TGTGCCAGCAGCCAAGTGGAAAGAAAACTGTTTTTT. Translation gives CASSQVERKLFF. Full variable domain (missing parts from reference TRBV3-1 and TRBJ1-4): DTAVSQTPKYLVTQMGNDKSIKCEQNLGHDTMYWYKQDSKKFLKIMFSYNNKELIINETVPNRFSPKSPDKAHLNLHINSLELGDSAVYFCASSQVERKLFFGSGTQLSVL.

The genes are TRBV6-5 and TRBJ2-1; 10 nucleotides align to TRBD2. The germline V gene encodes CDR1 MNHEY and CDR2 SVGAGI. The V and J ends lost 4 bases and 7 bases, in that order; junction bases with no gene match: 10. There are 16 residues in the CDR3. The DNA of the CDR3 is TGTGCCAGCAGTTGGGGAGCTAGCGGGAGTATAAATGAGCAGTTCTTC. Protein sequence: CASSWGASGSINEQFF.

The genes are TRBV28 and TRBJ1-1; no definite D call. The CDR3 consists of 16 residues. The V end lost 8 bases, the J end lost 2 bases, and 21 bases lay between the germline ends. In germline, CDR1 is MDHEN, CDR2 SYDVKM. The CDR3 DNA reads as TGTGCCAGCCGCCTCTCGACACGCGGGCGAAACACTGAAGCTTTCTTT. This encodes CASRLSTRGRNTEAFF. Filled out from reference TRBV28 and TRBJ1-1, the complete variable domain reads DVKVTQSSRYLVKRTGEKVFLECVQDMDHENMFWYRQDPGLGLRLIYFSYDVKMKEKGDIPEGYSVSREKKERFSLILESASTNQTSMYLCASRLSTRGRNTEAFFGQGTRLTVV.